This T cell receptor beta chain was recovered during a study of blood T cell repertoires in COVID-19. Generated by immunoSEQ multiplex PCR, the TCRdb table keeps only in-frame clones and is missing some. Among 200,000 to 250,000 clones listed, approximately 80% were seen once. V lost 2 bases to trimming and J lost 6 bases, with 7 bases between them. Germline CDR1 MDHEN, CDR2 SYDVKM. The CDR3 is made up of 12 amino acids. The sample comprised peripheral blood. The chain carries TRBV28 and TRBJ1-1; D is unclear. The receptor's source is a woman aged 45-60 years with acute or convalescent COVID-19. The CDR3 here is CASSLLRAEAFF. The CDR3 DNA reads TGTGCCAGCAGTTTACTCCGGGCTGAAGCTTTCTTT. Full variable domain (remainder filled in from reference TRBV28 and TRBJ1-1): DVKVTQSSRYLVKRTGEKVFLECVQDMDHENMFWYRQDPGLGLRLIYFSYDVKMKEKGDIPEGYSVSREKKERFSLILESASTNQTSMYLCASSLLRAEAFFGQGTRLTVV.